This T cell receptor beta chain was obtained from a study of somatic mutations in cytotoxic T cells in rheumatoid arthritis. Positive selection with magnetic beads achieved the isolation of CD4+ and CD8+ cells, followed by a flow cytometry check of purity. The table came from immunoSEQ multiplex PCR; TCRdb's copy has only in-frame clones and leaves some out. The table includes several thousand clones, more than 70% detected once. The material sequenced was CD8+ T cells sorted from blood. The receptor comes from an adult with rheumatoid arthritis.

The chain's CDR3 is CASSPYRADQPQHF. The CDR3 bases are TGTGCCAGCAGCCCTTACCGGGCGGATCAGCCCCAGCATTTT. The rearrangement joins TRBV28 to TRBJ1-5; D remains unclear. Trimming stripped 6 bases from V and 5 bases from J, with 14 bases between. Germline lookup yields CDR1 MDHEN and CDR2 SYDVKM. This CDR3 has 14 residues.